This T cell receptor (beta chain) was identified in a study of T cell responses to AZD1222 COVID-19 vaccine. Study-wide findings and caveats: A mostly white British donor set with more females was recruited, and clonal diversity was possibly underestimated. Sampled repertoires all dated from after the peak T cell response. Along spike, vaccine-associated CD4 TCRs were found throughout, with dominance at 160-218 and 743-854.

Generated by immunoSEQ multiplex PCR, the TCRdb table keeps only in-frame clones and is missing some. The sample comprises 90,000 or so clones, 75% to 90% of which are singletons, and just over 5.5% rests with the top ten. About this clone itself: The antigen remains undetermined.

Germline-derived CDR1 and CDR2 are MGHRA and YSYEKL. The CDR3 is 17 amino acids. V shed 2 bases and J 4 bases; nucleotides not matched to a gene: 12. The origin of this receptor is an adult who received the AZD1222 COVID-19 vaccine. The chain recombines TRBV4-1 with TRBJ1-2; 8 bases agree with TRBD1. This material consisted of peripheral blood, taken 28 days after the second AZD1222 dose. DNA of the CDR3: TGCGCCAGCAGCCAAACTTACGGAGGACAGGGCGCCTATGGCTACACCTTC. Translation: CASSQTYGGQGAYGYTF.